The following is a T cell receptor beta chain sequence with its context. Antigen: not known. The CDR3 spans 14 residues. The J segment lost 6 bases and the V segment lost 5 bases, leaving 6 bases of the junction unmatched. Germline values: CDR1 SNHLY, CDR2 FYNNEI. This sample was included in a study of Ad26.COV2.S vaccination and SARS-CoV-2 variants. Study-level information: Ad26.COV2.S given intramuscularly, once or twice 56 days apart. General study points: Marked by substantial breadth, spike-specific CD8+ and CD4+ T cell responses were reportedly seen after vaccination.

Profiling relied on immunoSEQ multiplex PCR, and the TCRdb table lists in-frame clones only, not all of them. The repertoire includes some 350,000 clones, approximately 81% of them detected once, and 3% to 4% sits in the top ten. Indicated treatment: about 20 received Ad26.COV2.S at low or high dose, single or two shots; about five received placebo; per-sample allocation not given. Sampling happened 63 days after the first vaccine or placebo injection. Adults aged 18-55 years in Boston included the donor. The genes are TRBV2 and TRBJ2-3, with 9 bases lining up with TRBD2. This material consisted of peripheral blood, taken in a trial of Ad26.COV2.S vaccine versus placebo. This sequence originates from a person aged 18-60 years who received the Ad26.COV2.S COVID-19 vaccine or a placebo. This CDR3 is CASSKGLAPDTQYF. CDR3 in DNA: TGTGCCAGCAGTAAGGGACTAGCACCCGATACGCAGTATTTT.